The clone carrying this TCR beta chain was seen a handful of times. The antigen is unknown. The data derive from a study of beta chain features in type 1 diabetes. General study points: There was a possibility that cDNA sequencing over-represented cells with high TCR expression.

Sequencing targeted expressed TCRB transcripts, as all isolated RNA had been reverse transcribed. This table comes from immunoSEQ multiplex PCR, and its TCRdb copy is limited to in-frame clones, with some not included. The sample consists of about 330,000 clones, roughly 9.6% of them appearing once. Germline V gene data show CDR1 as SGHVS and CDR2 as FNYEAQ. V was pared by 5 bases and J by 4 bases, with 12 bases of the junction left unmatched. The CDR3 is made up of 16 amino acids. The chain uses TRBV7-6 and TRBJ2-5; 8 nucleotides match TRBD1. This TCR was recovered from a woman aged 30 to 39 in good health. Sequenced sample: naive CD4+ T cells from blood. The CDR3 protein is CASSERQGLEVETQYF. CDR3 nucleotides: TGTGCCAGCAGCGAGCGACAGGGGCTAGAGGTAGAGACCCAGTACTTC.